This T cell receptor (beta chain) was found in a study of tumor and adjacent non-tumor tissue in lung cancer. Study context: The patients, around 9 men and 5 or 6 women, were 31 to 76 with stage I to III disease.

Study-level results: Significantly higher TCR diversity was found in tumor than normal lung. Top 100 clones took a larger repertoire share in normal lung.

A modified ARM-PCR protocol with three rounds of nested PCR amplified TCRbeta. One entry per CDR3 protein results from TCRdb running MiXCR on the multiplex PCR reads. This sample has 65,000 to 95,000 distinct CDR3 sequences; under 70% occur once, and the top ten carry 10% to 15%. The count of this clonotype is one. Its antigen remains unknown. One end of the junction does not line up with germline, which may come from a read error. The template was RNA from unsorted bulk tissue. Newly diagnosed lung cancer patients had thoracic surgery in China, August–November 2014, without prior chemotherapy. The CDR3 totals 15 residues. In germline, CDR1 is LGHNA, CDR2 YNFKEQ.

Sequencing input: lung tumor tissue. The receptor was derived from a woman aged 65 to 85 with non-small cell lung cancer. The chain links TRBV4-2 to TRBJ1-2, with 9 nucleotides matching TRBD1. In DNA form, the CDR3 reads TGTGCCAGCAGCCAGAAGGACAGGGGCTCGAGAGGCTACAGCTTC. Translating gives CASSQKDRGSRGYSF.